There are a few counts of the clone carrying this T cell receptor beta chain. The data derive from a study of blood T cell repertoires in COVID-19. Assay: immunoSEQ multiplex PCR; the TCRdb copy retains only in-frame clones and omits some. The data hold just over 300,000 clones, with approximately 86% observed a single time. The CDR3 totals 12 residues. Per the germline V gene, CDR1 is MDHEN and CDR2 is SYDVKM. Deletions cut 1 base from V and 7 bases from J, with 8 bases between. The chain links TRBV28 to TRBJ2-7, with TRBD2 as a possible D gene (6 bases). Sequenced sample: peripheral blood. This clonotype was obtained from a young man with active or convalescent COVID-19. Here the CDR3 reads CASSLSGAEQYF. The CDR3 DNA reads TGTGCCAGCAGTTTATCGGGAGCGGAGCAGTACTTC.